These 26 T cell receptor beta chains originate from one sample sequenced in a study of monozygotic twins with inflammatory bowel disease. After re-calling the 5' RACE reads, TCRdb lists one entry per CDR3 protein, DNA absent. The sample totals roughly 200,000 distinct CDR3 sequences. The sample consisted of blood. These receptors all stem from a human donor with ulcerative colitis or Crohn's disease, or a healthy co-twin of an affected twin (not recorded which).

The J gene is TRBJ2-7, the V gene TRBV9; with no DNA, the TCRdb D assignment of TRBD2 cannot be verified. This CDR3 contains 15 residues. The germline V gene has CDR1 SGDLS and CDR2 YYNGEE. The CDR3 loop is CASSFSTSGSYEQYF.

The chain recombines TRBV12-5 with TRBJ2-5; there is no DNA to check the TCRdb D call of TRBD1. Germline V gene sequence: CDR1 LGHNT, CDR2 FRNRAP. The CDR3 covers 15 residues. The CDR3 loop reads CASGLVRGAVETQYF.

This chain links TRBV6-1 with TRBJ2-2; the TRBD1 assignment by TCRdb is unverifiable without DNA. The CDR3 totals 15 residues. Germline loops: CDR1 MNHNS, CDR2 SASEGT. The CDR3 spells CASSVDSLNTGELFF.

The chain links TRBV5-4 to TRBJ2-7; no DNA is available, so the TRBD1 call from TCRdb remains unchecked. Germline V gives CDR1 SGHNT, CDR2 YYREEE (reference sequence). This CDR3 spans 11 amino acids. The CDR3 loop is CASSRDREQYF.

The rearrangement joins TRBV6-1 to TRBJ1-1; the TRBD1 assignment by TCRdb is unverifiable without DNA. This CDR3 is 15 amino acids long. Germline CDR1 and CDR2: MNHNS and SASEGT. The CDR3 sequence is CASSEADPGPPEAFF.

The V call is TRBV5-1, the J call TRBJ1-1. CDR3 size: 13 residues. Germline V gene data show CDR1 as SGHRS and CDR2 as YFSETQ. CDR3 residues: CASSSLGNTEAFF.

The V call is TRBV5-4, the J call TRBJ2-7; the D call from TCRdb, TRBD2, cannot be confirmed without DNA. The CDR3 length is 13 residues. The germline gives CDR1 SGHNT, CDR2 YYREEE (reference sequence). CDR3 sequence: CASSLELAYEQYF.

The CDR3 region is CASVQGGYNEQFF. This sequence joins TRBV6-2 or TRBV6-3 and TRBJ2-1; the D call from TCRdb, TRBD1, cannot be confirmed without DNA. This CDR3 region has 13 residues. Germline CDR1 is MNHEY and CDR2 is SVGEGT.

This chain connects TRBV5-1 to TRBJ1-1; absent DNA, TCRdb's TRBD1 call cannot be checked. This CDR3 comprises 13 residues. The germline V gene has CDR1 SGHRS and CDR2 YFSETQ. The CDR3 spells CASRPGVDTEAFF.

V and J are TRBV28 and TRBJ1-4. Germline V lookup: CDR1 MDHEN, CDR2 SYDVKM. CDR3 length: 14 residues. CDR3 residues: CASSSRRWNEKLFF.

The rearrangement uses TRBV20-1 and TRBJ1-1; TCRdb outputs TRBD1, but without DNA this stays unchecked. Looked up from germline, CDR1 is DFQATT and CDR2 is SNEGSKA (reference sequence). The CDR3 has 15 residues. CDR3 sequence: CSARRSDRANTEAFF.

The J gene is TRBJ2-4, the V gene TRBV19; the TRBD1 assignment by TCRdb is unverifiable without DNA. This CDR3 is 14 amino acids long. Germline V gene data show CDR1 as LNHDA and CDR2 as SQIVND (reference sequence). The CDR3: CASSIGTGSNIQYF.

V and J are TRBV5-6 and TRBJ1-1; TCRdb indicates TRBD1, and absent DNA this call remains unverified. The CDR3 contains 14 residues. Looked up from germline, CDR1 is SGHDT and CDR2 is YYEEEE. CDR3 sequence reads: CASRKETDNTEAFF.

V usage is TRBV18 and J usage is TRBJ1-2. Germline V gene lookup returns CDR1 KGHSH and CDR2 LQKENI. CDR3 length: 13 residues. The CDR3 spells CASSEMDNYGYTF. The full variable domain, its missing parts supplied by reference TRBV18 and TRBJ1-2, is NAGVMQNPRHLVRRRGQEARLRCSPMKGHSHVYWYRQLPEEGLKFMVYLQKENIIDESGMPKERFSAEFPKEGPSILRIQQVVRGDSAAYFCASSEMDNYGYTFGSGTRLTVV.

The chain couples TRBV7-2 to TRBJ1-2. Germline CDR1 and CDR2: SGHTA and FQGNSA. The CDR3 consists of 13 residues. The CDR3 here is CASSLYALHGYTF.

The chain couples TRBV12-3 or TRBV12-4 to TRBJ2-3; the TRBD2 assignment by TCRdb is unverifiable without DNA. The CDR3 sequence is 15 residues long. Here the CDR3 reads CASSLSSREADTQYF.

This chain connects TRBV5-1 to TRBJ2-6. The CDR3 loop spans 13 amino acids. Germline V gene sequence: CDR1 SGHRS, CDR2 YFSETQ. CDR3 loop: CASSFTGANVLTF. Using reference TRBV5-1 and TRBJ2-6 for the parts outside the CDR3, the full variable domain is KAGVTQTPRYLIKTRGQQVTLSCSPISGHRSVSWYQQTPGQGLQFLFEYFSETQRNKGNFPGRFSGRQFSNSRSEMNVSTLELGDSALYLCASSFTGANVLTFGAGSRLTVL.

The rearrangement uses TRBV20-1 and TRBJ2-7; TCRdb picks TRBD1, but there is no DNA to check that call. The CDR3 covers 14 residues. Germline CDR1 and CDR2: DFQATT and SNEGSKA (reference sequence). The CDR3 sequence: CSARPGLSSYEQYF.

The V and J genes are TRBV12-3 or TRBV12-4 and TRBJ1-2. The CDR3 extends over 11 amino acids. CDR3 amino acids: CASSFGPGYTF.

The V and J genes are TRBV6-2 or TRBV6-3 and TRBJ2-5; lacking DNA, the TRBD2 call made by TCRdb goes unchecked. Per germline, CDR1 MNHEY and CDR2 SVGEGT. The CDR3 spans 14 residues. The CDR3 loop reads CASTRFVSQETQYF.

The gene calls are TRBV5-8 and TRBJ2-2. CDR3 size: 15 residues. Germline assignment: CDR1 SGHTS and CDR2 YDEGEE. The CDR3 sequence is CASSLAFSSTGELFF.

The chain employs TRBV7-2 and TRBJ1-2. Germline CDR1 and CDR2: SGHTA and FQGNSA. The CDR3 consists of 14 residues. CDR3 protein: CASSLDGRGGGHTF.

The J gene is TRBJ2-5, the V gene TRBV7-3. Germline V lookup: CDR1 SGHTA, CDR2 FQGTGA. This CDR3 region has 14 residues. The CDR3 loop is CASSLIGIGETQYF.

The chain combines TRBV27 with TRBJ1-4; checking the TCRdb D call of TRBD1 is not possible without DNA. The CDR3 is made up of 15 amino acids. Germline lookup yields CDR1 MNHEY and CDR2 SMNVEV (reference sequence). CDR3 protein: CASSLMGQPNEKLFF.

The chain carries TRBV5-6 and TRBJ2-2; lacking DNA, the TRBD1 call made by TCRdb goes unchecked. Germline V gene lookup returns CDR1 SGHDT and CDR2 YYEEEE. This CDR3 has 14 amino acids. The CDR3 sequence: CASSSEGHTGELFF.

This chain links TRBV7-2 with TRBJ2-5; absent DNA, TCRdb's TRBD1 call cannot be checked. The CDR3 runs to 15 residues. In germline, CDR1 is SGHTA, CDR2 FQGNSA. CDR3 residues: CASSSSTGHGETQCF. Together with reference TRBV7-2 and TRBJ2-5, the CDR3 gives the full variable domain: GAGVSQSPSNKVTEKGKDVELRCDPISGHTALYWYRQSLGQGLEFLIYFQGNSAPDKSGLPSDRFSAERTGGSVSTLTIQRTQQEDSAVYLCASSSSTGHGETQCFGPGTRLLVL.